This T cell receptor (beta chain) was sequenced during a study of CD8+ T cells in alopecia areata. The V gene's germline CDR1 is GTSNPN and CDR2 SVGIG (reference sequence). Deletions cut 0 bases from V and 4 bases from J, with 9 bases between. This CDR3 comprises 13 residues. Extracted from the samples, RNA was reverse transcribed into cDNA to serve as the sequencing template. The table came from immunoSEQ multiplex PCR; TCRdb's copy has only in-frame clones and leaves some out. The sample carries 150,000 to 200,000 clones, 50% to 60% recorded once. Concerning this clone: Within the sample, other DNA sequences also encode this same CDR3.

The rearrangement links TRBV30 to TRBJ2-5; D is unresolved. The TCR was taken from a human donor in good health. The sequenced material came from CD4+ T cells sorted from blood. CDR3 nucleotide sequence: TGTGCCTGGAGTGTAGCCTTAGGAGAGACCCAGTACTTC. It is translated as CAWSVALGETQYF.